The sequence of this TCR beta chain was determined in a study of T cell responses to AZD1222 COVID-19 vaccine. Study-level information: Samples with a second dose at about 4 or about 12 weeks were pooled together.

This clone was detected a few times. What it recognizes is unknown. This table comes from immunoSEQ multiplex PCR, and its TCRdb copy is limited to in-frame clones, with some not included. Among 130,000 or so clones listed, over 90% were seen once. Study-level points and caveats: Sampling captured repertoires only after the peak T cell response. Across the whole spike, CD4 TCRs peaked at regions 160-218 and 743-854. Clonal diversity may have been underestimated in mostly white British donors.

Per the germline V gene, CDR1 is MGHRA and CDR2 is YSYEKL. The CDR3 is 16 amino acids. The V and J ends lost 0 bases and 1 base respectively, with 12 bases between them. This chain uses TRBV4-1 with TRBJ1-1; D unclear. The sample consisted of peripheral blood, taken on day 0 of AZD1222 vaccination. This receptor was obtained from an adult in good health. CDR3 coding DNA: TGCGCCAGCAGCCAAGACCACTTGGAGGGGAACACTGAAGCTTTCTTT. Residues: CASSQDHLEGNTEAFF.